This T cell receptor (beta chain) was obtained from a study of cytomegalovirus exposure and HLA in healthy donors. Findings and caveats of the study: Excluded were some V segments that proved indistinguishable, including TRBV6-2 and TRBV6-3.

With respect to this clone: Its specificity is unknown.

With 60 Vbeta and 13 Jbeta primers, the PCR was carried out. As handled by the study authors: About 11 million of 70 million to 80 million unique TCR beta chains were shared, per a later count. The data were produced by immunoSEQ multiplex PCR, yet TCRdb's version contains in-frame clones alone and is incomplete. That table furnishes V, J and clone size, whereas the DNA furnished D and trimming. The sample lists 95,000 to 100,000 clones; 70% to 80% were seen once. CDR3 size: 13 residues. Germline-derived CDR1 and CDR2 are SEHNR and FQNEAQ (reference sequence). V gave up 5 bases and J gave up 5 bases, with 13 bases separating them.

The specimen was PBMCs. The rearrangement uses TRBV7-9 and TRBJ2-7; D might be TRBD2 (6 bases). The clonotype originates from a female donor in good health and CMV-seronegative. The CDR3 region has the DNA TGTGCCAGCAGCCAGCAGGGACTGGACGAGCAGTACTTC. Its protein is CASSQQGLDEQYF.